A single sample is the source of the 20 T cell receptor beta chains below, sequenced in a study of cytomegalovirus exposure and HLA in healthy donors (dated by TCRdb to about 2017). The method was the immunoSEQ multiplex PCR assay. For the multiplex PCR, a mixture combining 60 forward primers for TCR Vbeta segments and 13 reverse primers for TCR Jbeta segments was used. The table was pulled from immuneACCESS by TCRdb, which kept in-frame rearrangements only. Such tables lose some clones; where checked, under half of the loss comes from unresolved V genes, and the rest has no known cause. This sample has under 200,000 clones in its table, and approximately 71% of those were observed once. 7.7% of the sample lies in the top ten. The sequencing sample was made of PBMCs. The origin of the receptors is a woman in her forties in good health and CMV-seropositive.

V is TRBV4-1 and J is TRBJ2-7, with 12 nucleotides matching TRBD2. This CDR3 has 16 residues. The germline gives CDR1 MGHRA, CDR2 YSYEKL. Germline trimming cut 1 base from V and 4 bases from J; bases unmatched to any gene: 5. Here the CDR3 DNA reads TGCGCCAGCAGCCAAGGGACTAGCGGGATTGTTTACGAGCAGTACTTC. It codes for CASSQGTSGIVYEQYF.

V is TRBV5-1 and J is TRBJ2-2; TRBD1 might be the D (5 bases). Germline CDR1 is SGHRS and CDR2 is YFSETQ. Trimming removed 4 bases from V and 5 bases from J, with 18 bases in between. The CDR3 totals 16 residues. The chain's CDR3 is CASSVGLGRRTGELFF. In nucleotides, the CDR3 is TGCGCCAGCAGCGTGGGTTTGGGGCGCAGGACCGGGGAGCTGTTTTTT.

In this sample, this clone turned up a few times. This rearrangement joins TRBV5-1 to TRBJ2-5; D is perhaps TRBD2 (6 bases). CDR3 length equals 15 residues. The germline V gene encodes CDR1 SGHRS and CDR2 YFSETQ. Trimming stripped 3 bases from V and 2 bases from J, with 14 bases between. CDR3 sequence: CASSWGLSSQETQYF. CDR3 nucleotide sequence: TGCGCCAGCAGCTGGGGACTGTCTTCACAAGAGACCCAGTACTTC.

CDR3 in DNA: TGTGCCAGCAGTCCTCCGGGGGGAGGTAGAGACAATGAGCAGTTCTTC. As protein: CASSPPGGGRDNEQFF. The chain recombines TRBV6-6 with TRBJ2-1, with 7 bases identical to TRBD2. Germline V CDR1 and CDR2: MNHNY, SVGAGI (reference sequence). This CDR3 is 16 amino acids long. With V trimmed by 5 bases and J by 5 bases, 12 bases remained unmatched.

The chain recombines TRBV27 with TRBJ2-1, with D perhaps matching TRBD2 (5 bases). This CDR3 is built from 14 residues. The germline V gene encodes CDR1 MNHEY and CDR2 SMNVEV (reference sequence). V lost 5 bases and J 7 bases, leaving 15 bases between the germline ends. This CDR3 is CASSPFRSGNEQFF. The CDR3 DNA reads TGTGCCAGCAGTCCCTTCAGATCGGGGAATGAGCAGTTCTTC.

This chain links TRBV7-9 with TRBJ1-6; D might be TRBD1 (5 bases). The CDR3 runs to 14 residues. The germline V and J ends were trimmed by 4 bases and 5 bases, with 9 bases remaining between them. Germline CDR1 and CDR2: SEHNR and FQNEAQ (reference sequence). CDR3 coding DNA: TGTGCCAGCAGCTGGGGCAGGGATAATTCACCCCTCCACTTT. Translated: CASSWGRDNSPLHF.

This clone appeared a few times. The chain uses TRBV28 and TRBJ2-3, with 8 bases aligning to TRBD2. The V and J ends lost 3 bases and 8 bases, in that order; junction bases with no gene match: 7. The CDR3 is made up of 14 amino acids. Germline-derived CDR1 and CDR2 are MDHEN and SYDVKM. CDR3 sequence (DNA): TGTGCCAGCAGTTTGGTAGCGGGGCTGGGTACGCAGTATTTT. This encodes CASSLVAGLGTQYF. Supplemented by reference TRBV28 and TRBJ2-3, the full variable domain reads DVKVTQSSRYLVKRTGEKVFLECVQDMDHENMFWYRQDPGLGLRLIYFSYDVKMKEKGDIPEGYSVSREKKERFSLILESASTNQTSMYLCASSLVAGLGTQYFGPGTRLTVL.

This clone appeared a few times. The genes are TRBV14 and TRBJ2-4; 7 bases map to TRBD1. CDR3 size: 15 residues. V shed 4 bases, J shed 11 bases, and the junction held 14 bases outside the gene matches. Per the germline V gene, CDR1 is SGHDN and CDR2 is FVKESK. In DNA form, the CDR3 reads TGTGCCAGCAGCCTTTTGGGACAGACGACTGAGGTTCAGTACTTC. It encodes CASSLLGQTTEVQYF. Full variable domain (outside the CDR3, taken from reference TRBV14 and TRBJ2-4): EAGVTQFPSHSVIEKGQTVTLRCDPISGHDNLYWYRRVMGKEIKFLLHFVKESKQDESGMPNNRFLAERTGGTYSTLKVQPAELEDSGVYFCASSLLGQTTEVQYFGAGTRLSVL.

The rearrangement uses TRBV25-1 and TRBJ2-5; D possibly corresponds to TRBD1 (7 bases). CDR3 length equals 16 residues. Germline V CDR1 and CDR2: MGHDK, SYGVNS. V was trimmed by 1 base and J by 1 base, leaving 13 bases between them. The CDR3 DNA reads as TGTGCCAGCAGTGAATGGGGCAGGGGGGTCCAAGAGACCCAGTACTTC. Translated: CASSEWGRGVQETQYF.

This chain joins TRBV13 and TRBJ2-3; D remains ambiguous. V lost 0 bases and J lost 9, with 4 bases in between. Germline lookup yields CDR1 PRHDT and CDR2 FYEKMQ (reference sequence). CDR3 length equals 11 residues. CDR3 bases: TGTGCCAGCAGCTTAGGTCAGACGCAGTATTTT. It specifies CASSLGQTQYF. Based on the CDR3 plus reference TRBV13 and TRBJ2-3, the full variable domain is AAGVIQSPRHLIKEKRETATLKCYPIPRHDTVYWYQQGPGQDPQFLISFYEKMQSDKGSIPDRFSAQQFSDYHSELNMSSLELGDSALYFCASSLGQTQYFGPGTRLTVL.

This clone was recorded only once. V usage is TRBV7-9 and J usage is TRBJ2-3; 14 bases map to TRBD2. From germline, CDR1 is SEHNR and CDR2 FQNEAQ (reference sequence). CDR3 length: 17 amino acids. Trimming cost V 5 bases and J 8 bases; bases outside gene matches: 12. DNA of the CDR3: TGTGCCAGCAGCCCGAGGCGACTAGCGGGAGGGATAGGTACGCAGTATTTT. This encodes CASSPRRLAGGIGTQYF.

This clone has only a few counts. The chain links TRBV29-1 to TRBJ1-2; tentatively, D is TRBD1 (6 bases). Germline loops: CDR1 SQVTM, CDR2 ANQGSEA. V was pared by 1 base and J by 7 bases, with 10 bases between. This CDR3 has 12 residues. CDR3 sequence reads: CSVEGRGGGYTF. The DNA for the CDR3 is TGCAGCGTTGAAGGCAGGGGTGGTGGCTACACCTTC.

This chain connects TRBV6-6 to TRBJ2-3; D not resolved. Trimming cost V 3 bases and J 3 bases, with 4 bases left between them. The germline gives CDR1 MNHNY, CDR2 SVGAGI (reference sequence). The CDR3 has 12 amino acids. This CDR3 reads CASSYQTDTQYF. For the CDR3, the DNA is TGTGCCAGCAGTTATCAAACAGATACGCAGTATTTT.

This chain uses TRBV5-8 with TRBJ1-3; 8 bases line up with TRBD1. The CDR3 contains 16 residues. The trim removed 4 bases at V and 9 bases at J, leaving 15 bases unmatched. Looked up from germline, CDR1 is SGHTS and CDR2 is YDEGEE. The CDR3 DNA follows: TGTGCCAGCAGCCCGGACGGCAGGGGGCCTCGGGGCACCATATATTTT. Translation: CASSPDGRGPRGTIYF.

This clone was detected only a few times. The gene calls are TRBV5-6 and TRBJ1-5, with 9 bases that match TRBD1. The V segment lost 4 bases and the J segment 5 bases; nucleotides outside the gene matches: 7. The CDR3 sequence is 15 residues long. Germline V gives CDR1 SGHDT, CDR2 YYEEEE. The CDR3 nucleotides read TGTGCCAGCAGCCGCCGGGACAGGGTATATCAGCCCCAGCATTTT. It yields the protein CASSRRDRVYQPQHF.

This clone appeared a few times. The rearrangement joins TRBV15 to TRBJ1-5; TRBD1 is a possible D gene (6 bases). V was shortened by 8 bases and J by 4 bases, with 21 bases between the two germline ends. This CDR3 has 16 residues. Germline V gene sequence: CDR1 LNHNV, CDR2 YYDKDF (reference sequence). The CDR3 region has the DNA TGTGCCACCTTAGGCCCGGGGGGCGGTGGTAATCAGCCCCAGCATTTT. Translation: CATLGPGGGGNQPQHF. Filled out from reference TRBV15 and TRBJ1-5, the complete variable domain reads DAMVIQNPRYQVTQFGKPVTLSCSQTLNHNVMYWYQQKSSQAPKLLFHYYDKDFNNEADTPDNFQSRRPNTSFCFLDIRSPGLGDTAMYLCATLGPGGGGNQPQHFGDGTRLSIL.

This rearrangement joins TRBV4-1 to TRBJ1-1; 7 bases are shared with TRBD1. The germline CDR1 and CDR2 sequences are MGHRA and YSYEKL. The CDR3 spans 14 residues. Trimming cost V 4 bases and J 6 bases; bases outside gene matches: 8. CDR3 protein: CASSRATGAPEAFF. DNA of the CDR3: TGCGCCAGCAGCCGGGCCACAGGGGCCCCTGAAGCTTTCTTT.

This chain uses TRBV27 with TRBJ2-3; TRBD2 aligns across 13 bases. The CDR3 extends over 19 amino acids. The V segment lost 5 bases and the J segment 0 bases; nucleotides outside the gene matches: 11. Germline assignment: CDR1 MNHEY and CDR2 SMNVEV (reference sequence). Here the CDR3 reads CASSVPGTSGKRSTDTQYF. In DNA form, the CDR3 reads TGTGCCAGCAGTGTTCCCGGGACTAGCGGGAAGCGTAGCACAGATACGCAGTATTTT.

The chain combines TRBV25-1 with TRBJ1-4; no clear D gene. The germline V and J ends were trimmed by 3 bases and 5 bases, with 7 bases remaining between them. The CDR3 spans 13 residues. Germline values: CDR1 MGHDK, CDR2 SYGVNS. The CDR3 coding sequence is TGTGCCAGCAGTGAGACCGGGAATGAAAAACTGTTTTTT. Translation: CASSETGNEKLFF.

The J gene is TRBJ2-3, the V gene TRBV10-1, with 7 bases that match TRBD2. V was clipped by 0 bases and J by 1 base; unmatched bases: 13. This CDR3 has 19 residues. Germline values: CDR1 WNHNN, CDR2 SYGVQD (reference sequence). For the CDR3, the DNA is TGCGCCAGCAGTGAGTCGCTGTTTGCTAGCGGAGGAGGCACAGATACGCAGTATTTT. Encoded protein: CASSESLFASGGGTDTQYF.